This TCR beta chain stems from a study of beta chain features in type 1 diabetes. Findings and caveats of the study: When Type 1 diabetes patients were examined, their TCRB CDR3s proved moderately but significantly shorter in all four CD4+ subsets.

This clone was counted many times. Its target is unknown. V trimming: 5 bases; J trimming: 9 bases; junction bases outside the gene matches: 18. The CDR3 extends over 18 amino acids. Germline loops: CDR1 SGHTA, CDR2 FQGNSA. What was sequenced were expressed TCRB transcripts, since all of the isolated RNA had been reverse transcribed. The assay was immunoSEQ multiplex PCR, and TCRdb's table has in-frame clones only and misses some. The sample shows 50,000 to 65,000 clones, approximately 45% of them seen only once. Input material: Tregs from blood. The chain uses TRBV7-2 and TRBJ2-1; 11 nucleotides line up with TRBD2. This receptor was identified in a man aged 25 to 45 with type 1 diabetes. The CDR3 DNA reads TGTGCCAGCAGCCCGTGGATTGGACTAGCGGGCGTCTCGGGTGAGCAGTTCTTC. It is translated as CASSPWIGLAGVSGEQFF.